The next 27 T cell receptor beta chains were all read from a single sample in a study of CD8 T cells in Susac syndrome. Random hexamers served to reverse transcribe roughly 0.5 to 1 ug RNA. TCRdb processed the immunoSEQ multiplex PCR reads anew with MiXCR; each CDR3 protein has one entry. The data contain fewer than 200,000 distinct CDR3 sequences, about 91% of them seen just once; the ten biggest clones take up about 0.1%. Sequenced sample: CD4+ T cells from PBMCs. These receptors were taken from a human donor with Susac syndrome.

This CDR3 is CASSVPTGKDQPQHF. The CDR3 DNA reads as TGTGCCAGCAGTGTCCCGACAGGGAAGGATCAGCCCCAGCATTTT. The chain employs TRBV6-5 and TRBJ1-5, with 7 bases that match TRBD1. CDR3 length: 15 amino acids. The V and J ends lost 5 bases and 5 bases, in that order; junction bases with no gene match: 9. Germline CDR1 MNHEY, CDR2 SVGAGI.

Only one count was recorded for this clonotype. The genes are TRBV7-9 and TRBJ2-3; D may be TRBD1 (6 bases). Germline V gene lookup returns CDR1 SEHNR and CDR2 FQNEAQ (reference sequence). V was cut by 5 bases and J by 5 bases, with 20 bases left in between. This CDR3 contains 16 residues. The CDR3 loop is CASSVRDNKVRDTQYF. The CDR3 nucleotides read TGTGCCAGCAGCGTTAGGGACAACAAGGTCAGAGATACGCAGTATTTT. The full variable domain, its missing parts supplied by reference TRBV7-9 and TRBJ2-3, is DTGVSQNPRHKITKRGQNVTFRCDPISEHNRLYWYRQTLGQGPEFLTYFQNEAQLEKSRLLSDRFSAERPKGSFSTLEIQRTEQGDSAMYLCASSVRDNKVRDTQYFGPGTRLTVL.

This chain joins TRBV3-1 and TRBJ1-2; maybe TRBD1 (5 bases). This CDR3 comprises 15 residues. Germline assignment: CDR1 LGHDT and CDR2 YNNKEL (reference sequence). V was clipped by 0 bases and J by 5 bases, with 13 bases between them. CDR3 DNA: TGTGCCAGCAGCCAAGATTCGACAGAATTTTATGGCTACACCTTC. Its translation: CASSQDSTEFYGYTF.

The gene calls are TRBV7-2 and TRBJ1-5; tentatively, D is TRBD1 (5 bases). V gave up 5 bases and J gave up 3 bases, with 11 bases separating them. The V gene's germline CDR1 is SGHTA and CDR2 FQGNSA. The CDR3 length is 14 residues. The CDR3 sequence is CASSQGPINQPQHF. The CDR3 DNA is TGTGCCAGCAGCCAGGGCCCGATCAATCAGCCCCAGCATTTT.

The chain employs TRBV3-1 and TRBJ2-3, with TRBD2 matching 9 bases. The V and J ends lost 1 base and 3 bases, in that order; junction bases with no gene match: 2. In germline, CDR1 is LGHDT, CDR2 YNNKEL (reference sequence). This CDR3 has 15 residues. CDR3 sequence reads: CASSQAAGGTDTQYF. The DNA of the CDR3 is TGTGCCAGCAGCCAAGCAGCGGGAGGAACAGATACGCAGTATTTT.

The chain links TRBV6-5 to TRBJ2-1, with 8 bases fitting TRBD2. V dropped 2 bases and J dropped 7; count of bases not matched to a gene: 4. CDR1 MNHEY and CDR2 SVGAGI come from the germline V gene. CDR3 size: 14 residues. The CDR3 protein is CASSYNGRENEQFF. In DNA form, the CDR3 reads TGTGCCAGCAGTTACAACGGGAGGGAGAATGAGCAGTTCTTC.

This rearrangement joins TRBV13 to TRBJ1-2, with a weak D call TRBD1 (6 bases). V lost 3 bases, J lost 3 bases, and 23 bases lay in between. This CDR3 is 18 amino acids long. Looked up from germline, CDR1 is PRHDT and CDR2 is FYEKMQ (reference sequence). The CDR3 loop reads CASSFRARGFSDDYGYTF. The CDR3 bases are TGTGCCAGCAGCTTTAGAGCCAGGGGATTTAGTGACGACTATGGCTACACCTTC.

The rearrangement uses TRBV20-1 and TRBJ1-6, with D hard to call. The CDR3 spans 12 residues. V was shortened by 5 bases and J by 13 bases, with 15 bases between the two germline ends. In germline, CDR1 is DFQATT, CDR2 SNEGSKA (reference sequence). CDR3 DNA: TGCAGTGCTTTGAAAGATGGTCGGCCCCTCCACTTT. Residues: CSALKDGRPLHF.

The rearrangement uses TRBV20-1 and TRBJ2-5; a weak D match, TRBD2 (6 bases). Germline V lookup: CDR1 DFQATT, CDR2 SNEGSKA (reference sequence). Trimming removed 5 bases at V and 5 bases at J, with 21 bases between. The CDR3 runs to 15 residues. CDR3 sequence: CSASQGDFVGETQYF. CDR3 nucleotide sequence: TGCAGTGCTTCCCAAGGGGACTTTGTCGGCGAGACCCAGTACTTC.

The rearrangement uses TRBV19 and TRBJ2-3; TRBD2 agrees at 9 bases. The V gene's germline CDR1 is LNHDA and CDR2 SQIVND (reference sequence). The CDR3 totals 15 residues. V lost 7 bases and J lost 2; bases outside the gene matches: 7. The CDR3 sequence is CASTSGGRITDTQYF. The DNA of the CDR3 is TGTGCCAGTACCAGCGGGGGGCGGATCACAGATACGCAGTATTTT.

This rearrangement joins TRBV6-5 to TRBJ1-6, with TRBD1 matching 12 bases. CDR1 is MNHEY, CDR2 SVGAGI, per germline. The CDR3 extends over 16 amino acids. Germline trimming cut 0 bases from V and 13 bases from J; bases unmatched to any gene: 7. CDR3 residues: CASSYSRDRGLGPLHF. The CDR3 region has the DNA TGTGCCAGCAGTTACTCGAGGGACAGGGGGCTTGGTCCCCTCCACTTT.

This clonotype came up a few times. V is TRBV12-3 or TRBV12-4 and J is TRBJ2-2, with D possibly TRBD1 on 5 matching bases. The ends were cut back, 5 bases at V and 0 bases at J, with 7 bases in the middle. This CDR3 contains 14 residues. CDR3 sequence reads: CASSRTSNTGELFF. The CDR3 DNA is TGTGCCAGCAGTCGGACATCGAACACCGGGGAGCTGTTTTTT.

This sequence joins TRBV5-1 and TRBJ2-2; 11 positions agree with TRBD2. Looked up from germline, CDR1 is SGHRS and CDR2 is YFSETQ. CDR3 length: 17 residues. The V segment lost 0 bases and the J segment 5 bases; nucleotides outside the gene matches: 6. In DNA, the CDR3 is TGCGCCAGCAGCTTGGGTGCGGGACTAGCGGAGACCGGGGAGCTGTTTTTT. Its translation: CASSLGAGLAETGELFF.

The rearrangement links TRBV10-3 to TRBJ2-3, with 10 bases that match TRBD2. The CDR3 covers 16 residues. Germline CDR1 ENHRY, CDR2 SYGVKD. V lost 0 bases and J lost 4; bases outside the gene matches: 4. CDR3: CAISESSGRAPDTQYF. The CDR3 DNA follows: TGTGCCATCAGTGAGTCGAGCGGGAGGGCCCCAGATACGCAGTATTTT.

The chain couples TRBV12-3 or TRBV12-4 to TRBJ2-1; 8 bases align to TRBD2. This CDR3 is 15 amino acids long. Trimming removed 7 bases from V and 0 bases from J; junction bases left unmatched: 5. The CDR3 nucleotides read TGTGCCAGCAACCACGGGGGGGGCTCCTACAATGAGCAGTTCTTC. Amino acid sequence: CASNHGGGSYNEQFF.

The V and J genes are TRBV5-1 and TRBJ2-7; D is perhaps TRBD1 (5 bases). V was clipped by 6 bases and J by 5 bases, with 15 bases between them. Germline CDR1 is SGHRS and CDR2 is YFSETQ. The CDR3 sequence is 13 residues long. The CDR3 DNA reads as TGCGCCAGCACAGTAGCAGGGTTAAACGAGCAGTACTTC. Its protein is CASTVAGLNEQYF.

The rearrangement joins TRBV9 to TRBJ1-6, with D possibly TRBD1 on 6 matching bases. There are 15 residues in the CDR3. The germline V gene has CDR1 SGDLS and CDR2 YYNGEE. Trimming shortened V by 3 bases and J by 5 bases, and 12 bases separated the two germline ends. Here the CDR3 reads CASSAHRDNNSPLHF. For the CDR3, the DNA is TGTGCCAGCAGCGCCCACAGGGATAATAATTCACCCCTCCACTTT.

This chain joins TRBV28 and TRBJ2-1, with a tentative D call TRBD1 (6 bases). The CDR3 is made up of 15 amino acids. The V end lost 5 bases, the J end lost 0 bases, and 11 bases lay between the germline ends. CDR1 and CDR2 from the germline V gene are MDHEN and SYDVKM. The CDR3 sequence is CASSPPGASYNEQFF. CDR3 bases: TGTGCCAGCAGTCCCCCAGGGGCCTCCTACAATGAGCAGTTCTTC. The whole variable domain, filled in from reference TRBV28 and TRBJ2-1, reads DVKVTQSSRYLVKRTGEKVFLECVQDMDHENMFWYRQDPGLGLRLIYFSYDVKMKEKGDIPEGYSVSREKKERFSLILESASTNQTSMYLCASSPPGASYNEQFFGPGTRLTVL.

This sequence joins TRBV10-3 and TRBJ2-6; tentatively, D is TRBD1 or TRBD2 (6 bases each). The CDR3 is 16 amino acids. Germline V gene data show CDR1 as ENHRY and CDR2 as SYGVKD. V was cut by 2 bases and J by 4 bases, with 12 bases left in between. CDR3 in DNA: TGTGCCATCAGTGAGCTTGGGGGGCTAGGGGCCAACGTCCTGACTTTC. The encoded protein is CAISELGGLGANVLTF.

V usage is TRBV11-3 and J usage is TRBJ2-7; 8 bases align to TRBD2. The CDR3 is 16 residues long. The V and J ends lost 3 bases and 2 bases, in that order; junction bases with no gene match: 9. The germline V gene encodes CDR1 SGHNT and CDR2 YENEEA. CDR3 in amino acids: CASSFWREEPPYEQYF. The CDR3 coding sequence is TGTGCCAGCAGCTTCTGGCGGGAGGAGCCCCCCTACGAGCAGTACTTC.

The V and J genes are TRBV30 and TRBJ2-3; 10 nucleotides match TRBD2. Germline V lookup: CDR1 GTSNPN, CDR2 SVGIG (reference sequence). There are 17 residues in the CDR3. Losses at the gene ends were 2 bases for V and 3 bases for J; bases not matched to a gene: 11. CDR3 sequence: CAWSRERGGLGTDTQYF. CDR3 in DNA: TGTGCCTGGAGTAGGGAGCGGGGGGGCCTCGGTACAGATACGCAGTATTTT.

The chain couples TRBV11-1 to TRBJ2-1; D remains unclear. This CDR3 region has 12 residues. Germline V gene data show CDR1 as SGHAT and CDR2 as FQDESV (reference sequence). Between the trimmed V and J ends, which lost 5 bases and 8 bases, there was a span of 10 bases. Here the CDR3 reads CASSAYYDEQFF. As DNA, the CDR3 is TGTGCCAGCAGCGCCTATTACGATGAGCAGTTCTTC.

The CDR3 sequence is CASSLYPGATYEQYF. The DNA for the CDR3 is TGTGCCAGCAGTTTATATCCGGGTGCGACCTACGAGCAGTACTTC. The chain links TRBV27 to TRBJ2-7, with unresolved D. Trimming shortened V by 1 base and J by 2 bases, and 12 bases separated the two germline ends. Germline values: CDR1 MNHEY, CDR2 SMNVEV (reference sequence). The CDR3 consists of 15 residues.

This sequence joins TRBV5-4 and TRBJ1-1; D not certain. Germline values: CDR1 SGHNT, CDR2 YYREEE (reference sequence). The length of the CDR3 is 15 residues. V lost 0 bases and J 0 bases, leaving 9 bases between the germline ends. The CDR3 region is CASSLVQAMNTEAFF. CDR3 sequence (DNA): TGTGCCAGCAGCTTGGTTCAGGCAATGAACACTGAAGCTTTCTTT.

There are a few counts of this clonotype. DNA of the CDR3: TGTGCCAGCAGCTTAATTGAGTACGAGCAGTACTTC. Its translation is CASSLIEYEQYF. The chain uses TRBV7-9 and TRBJ2-7; D is ambiguous. This CDR3 has 12 amino acids. Germline CDR1 SEHNR, CDR2 FQNEAQ (reference sequence). V was cut by 2 bases and J by 4 bases, with 6 bases left in between.

V is TRBV4-1 and J is TRBJ1-4; tentatively, D is TRBD1 (6 bases). The CDR3 is 19 amino acids. Trimming removed 0 bases at V and 6 bases at J, with 23 bases between. The germline CDR1 and CDR2 sequences are MGHRA and YSYEKL. The CDR3 region has the DNA TGCGCCAGCAGCCAAGAGTCGGGGGGGACAACCTACGATTATGAAAAACTGTTTTTT. Its protein product is CASSQESGGTTYDYEKLFF.

J is TRBJ1-1 and V is TRBV20-1; unclear D gene. CDR1 and CDR2 from the germline V gene are DFQATT and SNEGSKA (reference sequence). The germline V and J ends were trimmed by 7 bases and 0 bases, with 9 bases remaining between them. The CDR3 has 12 residues. In DNA, the CDR3 is TGCAGTGGGGAGTTCATGAACACTGAAGCTTTCTTT. This sequence encodes CSGEFMNTEAFF.